This TCR beta chain emerged from a study of blood T cell repertoires in COVID-19. Study overall: Sites across the United States, Italy and Spain contributed samples from acute and convalescent COVID-19. In each case, the material was cDNA or gDNA derived from T cells, B-cell-depleted T cells, or PBMCs.

The V end lost 8 bases, the J end lost 3 bases, and 13 bases lay between the germline ends. The CDR3 contains 13 residues. Germline V gives CDR1 MNHEY, CDR2 SMNVEV (reference sequence). In the original analysis: Estimation of nucleated cell counts relied on the amplification of reference gene primers. Libraries were prepared by immunoSEQ multiplex PCR; TCRdb keeps only in-frame clonotypes and omits some of them. V, J and clone size were drawn from that table, and D and trimming were deduced from the DNA. The sample holds roughly 250,000 clones, approximately 80% seen once. This chain uses TRBV27 with TRBJ1-1; D might be TRBD1 (6 bases). The TCR originated in a woman of 80 years or more with active or convalescent COVID-19. Sequencing was done on a sample of peripheral blood. CDR3 in amino acids: CASGWGRDTEAFF. In nucleotides, the CDR3 is TGTGCCAGCGGATGGGGGCGAGACACTGAAGCTTTCTTT.